Listed below are T cell receptor beta chains from one sample, sequenced in a study of control samples from healthy donors and cancer patients. Produced via immunoSEQ multiplex PCR; TCRdb's table is partial and in-frame only. The sample has 70,000 to 75,000 clones, roughly 91% seen once; the top ten hold under 20%. The sequenced material came from PBMCs. Source of these receptors: a man in his fifties or sixties with lung cancer. Each CDR3 is given with its conserved first and last residue. A D gene is named only where the DNA matches it firmly. A clone size is listed for some rows: how often the clone was seen (once, few, many), or a class if it is expanded.

v_gene	j_gene	abundance	d_gene	CDR3nt	CDR3aa
TRBV6-2/TRBV6-3	TRBJ1-5	.	.	TGTGCCAGCAGCCGGGCAGCCCTTAGCAATCAGCCCCAGCATTTT	CASSRAALSNQPQHF
TRBV29-1	TRBJ1-2	.	.	TGCAGCGTTGGGGGGGGGAGGGACTATGGCTACACCTTC	CSVGGGRDYGYTF
TRBV29-1	TRBJ1-2	.	.	TGCAGCGTTGAAGGTCGGGGGGCGAACTATGGCTACACCTTC	CSVEGRGANYGYTF
TRBV24-1	TRBJ1-2	.	TRBD1	TGTGCCACCAGTAAAACCGGGACAGGGGACTATGGCTACACCTTC	CATSKTGTGDYGYTF
TRBV13	TRBJ2-2	.	TRBD1	TGTGCCAGCAGTTGGGACAGGGCGAACACCGGGGAGCTGTTTTTT	CASSWDRANTGELFF
TRBV3-1/TRBV3-2	TRBJ2-2	.	.	TGTGCCAGCAGCCAATCGAGAGGTTTCACCGGGGAGCTGTTTTTT	CASSQSRGFTGELFF
TRBV2	TRBJ1-5	.	.	TGTGCCAGCAGTGCTGACAGCCGCTATCAGCCCCAGCATTTT	CASSADSRYQPQHF
TRBV29-1	TRBJ1-1	.	.	TGCAGCGTTGAAGAAGTCTCCAGGGCCACTGAAGCTTTCTTT	CSVEEVSRATEAFF
TRBV27	TRBJ1-5	.	.	TGTGCCAGCAGTTTAGCAGGGATCGGCAATCAGCCCCAGCATTTT	CASSLAGIGNQPQHF
TRBV30	TRBJ1-6	.	.	TGTGCCTGGAGTGTAAATTCACCCCTCCACTTT	CAWSVNSPLHF
TRBV7-7	TRBJ2-1	.	TRBD2	TGTGCCAGCAGCTCGGGACTAGCGGGGGGGCGTGATGAGCAGTTCTTC	CASSSGLAGGRDEQFF
TRBV19	TRBJ1-2	few	.	TGTGCCAGTAGTATAGGGGTTGCCTATGGCTACACCTTC	CASSIGVAYGYTF
TRBV5-1	TRBJ1-5	.	.	TGCGCCAGCAGCTTCAATGAGGAGGTATTACAGGGTAATAGCAATCAGCCCCAGCATTTT	CASSFNEEVLQGNSNQPQHF